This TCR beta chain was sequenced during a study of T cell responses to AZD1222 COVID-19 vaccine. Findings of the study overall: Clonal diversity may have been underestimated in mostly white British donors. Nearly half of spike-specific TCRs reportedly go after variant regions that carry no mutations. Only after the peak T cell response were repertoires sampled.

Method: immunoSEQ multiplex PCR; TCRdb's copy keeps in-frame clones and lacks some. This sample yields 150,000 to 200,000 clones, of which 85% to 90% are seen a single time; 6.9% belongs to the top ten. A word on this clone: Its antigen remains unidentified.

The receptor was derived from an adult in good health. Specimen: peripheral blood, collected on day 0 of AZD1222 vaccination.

This chain's CDR3 is CASSLFVGAYEQYF. The CDR3 DNA sequence: TGTGCCAGCAGTTTATTCGTAGGGGCATACGAGCAGTACTTC. The chain links TRBV28 to TRBJ2-7; tentative D call: TRBD1 (5 bases). CDR1 is MDHEN, CDR2 SYDVKM, per germline. There are 14 residues in the CDR3. The V gene lost 1 base and the J gene lost 4 bases, with 11 bases spanning the gap.